This T cell receptor beta chain comes out of a study of T cell repertoires in cytomegalovirus infection. Study information: Based on public TCR beta signatures, there were indications of CMV infection and of a matching HLA type.

A single record per CDR3 protein comes from TCRdb applying MiXCR to the reads. The sample yields around 210,000 distinct CDR3 sequences, around 6.6% seen once. General study findings and limits: Dominant in the ex vivo response were TCR beta clonotypes restricted by HLA-C and specific for CMV. People with CMV and the relevant HLA were identified by cumulative public TCR beta family frequency.

The CDR3 is made up of 15 amino acids. Trimming shortened V by 2 bases and J by 7 bases, and 15 bases separated the two germline ends. CDR1 is SGHTA, CDR2 FQGNSA, per germline. At least ten counts were recorded for this clonotype. Antigen unknown. The clonotype was recovered from a human donor in good health (CMV status not recorded). Some clones in this sample may be carry-over from other donors' samples. The sample was PBMCs. The V gene is TRBV7-2, the J gene TRBJ1-5; D possibly corresponds to TRBD1 (5 bases). CDR3 residues: CASSLRQGGGQPQHF. The CDR3 nucleotides read TGTGCCAGCAGCTTACGTCAGGGAGGTGGGCAGCCCCAGCATTTT.